Following are 3 T cell receptor beta chains from one sample sequenced in a study of T cell changes during pregnancy in multiple sclerosis. Some clones are missing from TCRdb's copy, which holds only in-frame ones; the method was immunoSEQ multiplex PCR. This table has 70,000 to 100,000 clones, just under 95% appearing once. Sequences were derived from peripheral blood, sampled in the third trimester of pregnancy. The receptors originated from a female donor in good health, enrolled as a control in a pregnancy study.

This clone was seen a single time. This rearrangement joins TRBV9 to TRBJ2-1; TRBD2 matches 12 bases. This CDR3 has 15 residues. Germline lookup yields CDR1 SGDLS and CDR2 YYNGEE. V lost 3 bases to trimming and J lost 8 bases; unmatched junction nucleotides: 6. Here the CDR3 DNA reads TGTGCCAGCAGCGCCGGGACTAGCGGGTTCGATGAGCAGTTCTTC. This sequence encodes CASSAGTSGFDEQFF.

The chain links TRBV5-1 to TRBJ2-3; D remains unclear. The ends were cut back, 0 bases at V and 0 bases at J, with 8 bases in the middle. The V gene's germline CDR1 is SGHRS and CDR2 YFSETQ. The CDR3 runs to 15 residues. The CDR3 DNA sequence: TGCGCCAGCAGCTTGGGCAGTTCTAGCACAGATACGCAGTATTTT. Translated: CASSLGSSSTDTQYF.

Worth noting for this clone: Other DNA sequences of this sample code for an identical CDR3. The V and J genes are TRBV27 and TRBJ2-7, with a tentative D call TRBD2 (5 bases). Germline CDR1 MNHEY, CDR2 SMNVEV (reference sequence). The V and J ends lost 5 bases and 3 bases respectively, with 11 bases between them. The CDR3 consists of 13 residues. This CDR3 is CASSPGLGYEQYF. DNA of the CDR3: TGTGCCAGCAGTCCAGGACTGGGCTACGAGCAGTACTTC.